This T cell receptor beta chain emerged from a study of radiotherapy plus CTLA-4 blockade in lung cancer. Clones were read by immunoSEQ multiplex PCR, and TCRdb kept only the in-frame ones, dropping some. Of 85,000 to 90,000 clones in the sample, approximately 79% were seen once. Chemo-refractory metastatic non-small-cell lung cancer patients were treated with focal radiation plus CTLA-4 blockade with ipilimumab. After removal of 4 bases from V and 4 bases from J, the junction contained 11 bases not matched to a gene. The V gene's germline CDR1 is MNHNS and CDR2 SASEGT. CDR3 size: 16 residues. The J gene is TRBJ2-7, the V gene TRBV6-1; 9 nucleotides agree with TRBD1. Sequenced material: peripheral blood, taken from a patient treated with radiotherapy plus ipilimumab. The clonotype was recovered from a human donor with non-small cell lung cancer that progressed on radiotherapy plus ipilimumab. The DNA of the CDR3 is TGTGCCAGCAGTGGGGGCCGGGACAGGGCAATGTACGAGCAGTACTTC. Residues: CASSGGRDRAMYEQYF.